The present TCR beta chain was sequenced within a study of cytotoxic CD8 clonotypes in ibrutinib-treated CLL. Study-wide results and caveats: Progressing patients had sampling times that differed from those of sustained-remission patients. Shared public clonotypes were rare, and on treatment they either got smaller or stayed the same.

As input for TCR beta libraries, approximately 2 micrograms of genomic DNA came from cryopreserved PBMCs. With regard to this clone: Its antigen is undetermined.

This CDR3 has 13 residues. Looked up from germline, CDR1 is SGHAT and CDR2 is FQNNGV. The V and J ends lost 2 bases and 5 bases respectively, with 6 bases between them. TCRdb keeps only in-frame clones here, not all; method: immunoSEQ multiplex PCR. The repertoire holds 300,000 to 400,000 clones, with roughly two thirds as singletons. The sequences come from PBMCs, collected after 36 months of ibrutinib treatment. The rearrangement joins TRBV11-2 to TRBJ2-2; D uncertain. The receptor comes from a human donor with chronic lymphocytic leukemia. In DNA form, the CDR3 reads TGTGCCAGCAGCTTAACGAGGACCGGGGAGCTGTTTTTT. Protein product: CASSLTRTGELFF.